Below are 5 T cell receptor beta chains sequenced from a single sample in a study of OX40 agonist ivuxolimab in advanced cancers. Clones were read by immunoSEQ multiplex PCR, and TCRdb kept only the in-frame ones, dropping some. The data hold approximately 130,000 clones, with about 92% observed a single time. This material consisted of CD4+ or CD8+ T cells sorted from blood, taken in a trial of the OX40 agonist ivuxolimab. Every receptor here comes from an adult with an advanced solid tumor such as melanoma, head and neck, liver or kidney cancer.

This chain connects TRBV15 to TRBJ1-5; unclear D gene. CDR3 length equals 14 residues. CDR1 is LNHNV and CDR2 is YYDKDF in the germline V gene (reference sequence). V shed 3 bases and J shed 6 bases, with 12 bases lying between them. The DNA of the CDR3 is TGTGCCACCAGCAGCATTGACAATTTTCAGCCCCAGCATTTT. As protein: CATSSIDNFQPQHF. Drawing the rest from reference TRBV15 and TRBJ1-5, the complete variable domain is DAMVIQNPRYQVTQFGKPVTLSCSQTLNHNVMYWYQQKSSQAPKLLFHYYDKDFNNEADTPDNFQSRRPNTSFCFLDIRSPGLGDTAMYLCATSSIDNFQPQHFGDGTRLSIL.

This clone showed up just a few times. The chain couples TRBV7-8 to TRBJ2-7; the D call may be TRBD1 or TRBD2 (5 bases each). This CDR3 is built from 15 residues. The germline V gene encodes CDR1 SGHVS and CDR2 FQNEAQ. Trimming removed 0 bases from V and 4 bases from J, with 13 bases in between. The CDR3 reads CASSLAGDGDYEQYF. In DNA form, the CDR3 reads TGTGCCAGCAGCTTAGCGGGGGACGGAGATTACGAGCAGTACTTC.

The chain joins TRBV14 to TRBJ2-2, with TRBD2 matching 8 bases. Germline V CDR1 and CDR2: SGHDN, FVKESK. The CDR3 is made up of 15 amino acids. V was pared by 5 bases and J by 5 bases, with 7 bases of the junction left unmatched. CDR3 bases: TGTGCCAGCAGCGATCCTAGCGGGTATACCGGGGAGCTGTTTTTT. Translated: CASSDPSGYTGELFF.

V usage is TRBV19 and J usage is TRBJ1-2; TRBD1 might be the D (6 bases). Per germline, CDR1 LNHDA and CDR2 SQIVND (reference sequence). CDR3 size: 14 residues. V lost 6 bases and J lost 4, with 15 bases in between. The CDR3, as DNA: TGTGCCAGTAGCCCCCTGACAGGCCTCTATGGCTACACCTTC. This encodes CASSPLTGLYGYTF. Using reference TRBV19 and TRBJ1-2 for the parts outside the CDR3, the full variable domain is DGGITQSPKYLFRKEGQNVTLSCEQNLNHDAMYWYRQDPGQGLRLIYYSQIVNDFQKGDIAEGYSVSREKKESFPLTVTSAQKNPTAFYLCASSPLTGLYGYTFGSGTRLTVV.

The rearrangement joins TRBV5-4 to TRBJ2-3, with TRBD2 identical over 13 bases. Germline V CDR1 and CDR2: SGHNT, YYREEE (reference sequence). The CDR3 runs 16 residues. The V gene end was trimmed by 3 bases and the J gene end by 5 bases; junction bases not matched to a gene: 6. The CDR3 protein is CASSSGGTSGKDTQYF. DNA for the CDR3: TGTGCCAGCAGCTCCGGCGGGACTAGCGGGAAAGATACGCAGTATTTT.